The entry that follows covers one TCR beta chain sequence. TCRdb fed the 5' RACE reads into MiXCR, producing one record per CDR3 protein. The sample includes about 470,000 distinct CDR3 sequences, roughly 25% of them seen just once. These data come from a study of T-cell memory formation after mild COVID-19. In the study overall: TCR clusters mostly belonged to single donors.

Sequencing was performed on PBMCs or a T cell subset sorted from them (not recorded which). The sequence came from an adult woman who had mild COVID-19 (a few samples of this study predate the infection). Cell type and time point are not known.

CDR3 amino acids: CASSRGTGGGYEQFF. CDR3 in DNA: TGTGCCAGCAGCCGCGGGACAGGGGGCGGGTATGAGCAGTTCTTC. The chain links TRBV6-5 to TRBJ2-1; 12 bases fit TRBD1. After removal of 6 bases from V and 8 bases from J, the junction contained 8 bases not matched to a gene. Germline V gene lookup returns CDR1 MNHEY and CDR2 SVGAGI. The CDR3 runs 15 residues.